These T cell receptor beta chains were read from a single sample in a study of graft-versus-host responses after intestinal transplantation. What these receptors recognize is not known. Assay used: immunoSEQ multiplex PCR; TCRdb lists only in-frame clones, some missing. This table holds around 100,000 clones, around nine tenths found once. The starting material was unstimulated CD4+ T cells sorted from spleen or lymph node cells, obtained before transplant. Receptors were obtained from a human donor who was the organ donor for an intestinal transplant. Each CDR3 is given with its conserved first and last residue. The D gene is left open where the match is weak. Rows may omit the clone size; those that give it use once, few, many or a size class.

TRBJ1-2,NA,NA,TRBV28,CASSLGGYGYTF,TGTGCCAGCAGTTTAGGGGGCTATGGCTACACCTTC
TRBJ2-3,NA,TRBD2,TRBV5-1,CASSLEAGDSDTQYF,TGCGCCAGCAGCTTGGAAGCGGGAGACTCAGATACGCAGTATTTT
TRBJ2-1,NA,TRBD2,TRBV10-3,CAIRALTSGSKSYNEQFF,TGTGCCATCAGAGCACTGACTAGCGGGAGTAAGTCCTACAATGAGCAGTTCTTC
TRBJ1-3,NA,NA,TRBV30,CAWRPGAGNTIYF,TGTGCCTGGAGACCGGGGGCTGGAAACACCATATATTTT
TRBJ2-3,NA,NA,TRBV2,CASSEQGVYDTQYF,TGTGCCAGCAGTGAACAGGGAGTATACGATACGCAGTATTTT
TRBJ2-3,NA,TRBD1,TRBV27,CASSRDRSTDTQYF,TGTGCCAGCAGTAGGGACAGGAGCACAGATACGCAGTATTTT
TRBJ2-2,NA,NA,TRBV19,CASSIDRGTGELFF,TGTGCCAGTAGTATAGACAGGGGCACCGGGGAGCTGTTTTTT
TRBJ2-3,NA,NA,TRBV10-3,CAISEPGTGTQYF,TGTGCCATCAGTGAGCCCGGGACTGGTACGCAGTATTTT
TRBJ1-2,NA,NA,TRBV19,CASRRGGVYGYTF,TGTGCCAGTAGGCGAGGAGGGGTGTATGGCTACACCTTC
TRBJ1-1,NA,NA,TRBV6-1,CASSSTDEAFF,TGTGCCAGCAGTTCGACAGATGAAGCTTTCTTT
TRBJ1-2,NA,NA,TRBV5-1,CASSLSQAKVGYTF,TGCGCCAGCAGCTTGAGTCAGGCTAAGGTCGGCTACACCTTC
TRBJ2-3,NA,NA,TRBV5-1,CASSLATSGTDTQYF,TGCGCCAGCAGCTTGGCAACAAGCGGCACAGATACGCAGTATTTT
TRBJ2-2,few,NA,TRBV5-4,CASSLKGAGELFF,TGTGCCAGCAGCTTGAAGGGGGCCGGGGAGCTGTTTTTT
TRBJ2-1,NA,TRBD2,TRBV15,CATSTSGRGNEQFF,TGTGCCACCAGCACTAGCGGGAGAGGGAATGAGCAGTTCTTC
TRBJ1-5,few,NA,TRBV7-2,CASSLDSNQPQHF,TGTGCCAGCAGCTTAGACAGCAATCAGCCCCAGCATTTT
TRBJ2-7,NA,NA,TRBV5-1,CASSHPGGPLSEQYF,TGCGCCAGCAGCCACCCAGGAGGGCCTCTGAGCGAGCAGTACTTC
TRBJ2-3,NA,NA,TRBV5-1,CASSLASADTDTQYF,TGCGCCAGCAGCTTGGCGTCGGCTGACACAGATACGCAGTATTTT
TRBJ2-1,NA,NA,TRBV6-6,CASNKIGGLSNEQFF,TGTGCCAGCAACAAGATTGGCGGACTTTCCAATGAGCAGTTCTTC
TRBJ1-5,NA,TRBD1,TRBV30,CAWSGTGGDQPQHF,TGTGCCTGGAGTGGGACAGGGGGAGATCAGCCCCAGCATTTT
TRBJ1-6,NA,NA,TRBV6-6,CASSYAATYNSPLHF,TGTGCCAGCAGTTACGCGGCAACCTATAATTCACCCCTCCACTTT
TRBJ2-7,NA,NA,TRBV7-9,CASSLFAGNEQYF,TGTGCCAGCAGCCTATTCGCAGGGAACGAGCAGTACTTC
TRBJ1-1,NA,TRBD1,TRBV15,CATSRDGRGGTEAFF,TGTGCCACCAGCAGAGATGGCAGGGGGGGAACTGAAGCTTTCTTT
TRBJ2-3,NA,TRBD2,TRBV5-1,CASSDLLAGGTTDTQYF,TGCGCCAGCAGCGATCTACTAGCGGGAGGGACCACAGATACGCAGTATTTT
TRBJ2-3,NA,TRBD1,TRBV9,CASSYRGLGTDTQYF,TGTGCCAGCAGTTACAGGGGGCTCGGAACAGATACGCAGTATTTT
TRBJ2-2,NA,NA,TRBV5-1,CASSFGTGRLYTGELFF,TGCGCCAGCAGCTTTGGAACAGGGCGACTATACACCGGGGAGCTGTTTTTT
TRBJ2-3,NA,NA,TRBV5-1,CASSLAGDSTDTQYF,TGCGCCAGCAGCTTGGCCGGGGATAGCACAGATACGCAGTATTTT
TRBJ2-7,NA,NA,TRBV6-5,CASSLASEQYF,TGTGCCAGCAGTTTAGCATCCGAGCAGTACTTC
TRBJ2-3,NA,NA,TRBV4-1,CASSQAASAYTDTQYF,TGCGCCAGCAGCCAAGCCGCTAGCGCCTACACAGATACGCAGTATTTT
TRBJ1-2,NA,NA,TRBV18,CASSANRDALGGYTF,TGTGCCAGCTCAGCGAACAGGGATGCTCTCGGGGGCTACACCTTC
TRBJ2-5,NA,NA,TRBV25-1,CASTQTGGVLETQYF,TGTGCCAGCACCCAGACCGGAGGGGTCCTAGAGACCCAGTACTTC
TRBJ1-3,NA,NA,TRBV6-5,CASSYDGFLSGNTIYF,TGTGCCAGCAGTTACGACGGGTTTCTATCTGGAAACACCATATATTTT
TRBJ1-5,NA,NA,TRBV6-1,CASSEQGANSPQHF,TGTGCCAGCAGTGAACAGGGAGCGAATTCGCCCCAGCATTTT
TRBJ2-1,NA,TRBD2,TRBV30,CAWSQKREPNEQFF,TGTGCCTGGAGCCAGAAGCGGGAACCCAATGAGCAGTTCTTC
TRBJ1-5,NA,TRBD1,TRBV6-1,CASSEISGQGVQPQHF,TGTGCCAGCAGTGAAATTTCGGGACAGGGTGTTCAGCCCCAGCATTTT
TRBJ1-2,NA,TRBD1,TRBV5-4,CASSLGQGANYGYTF,TGTGCCAGCAGCTTGGGACAGGGAGCTAACTATGGCTACACCTTC
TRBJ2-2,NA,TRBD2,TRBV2,CASRDRRSSGSTTNTGELFF,TGTGCCAGCAGGGACCGGAGGTCTAGCGGGAGTACTACGAACACCGGGGAGCTGTTTTTT
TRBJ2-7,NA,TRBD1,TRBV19,CASSTGQGGEQYF,TGTGCCAGTAGTACCGGACAGGGTGGTGAGCAGTACTTC
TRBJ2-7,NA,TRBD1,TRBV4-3,CASSQVRDRAYEQYF,TGCGCCAGCAGCCAAGTCCGGGACAGAGCCTACGAGCAGTACTTC
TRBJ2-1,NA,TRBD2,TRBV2,CASSEQGLAGEKQFF,TGTGCCAGCAGTGAACAAGGGCTAGCGGGAGAAAAGCAGTTCTTC
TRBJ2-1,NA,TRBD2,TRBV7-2,CASSLRTSEGDEQFF,TGTGCCAGCAGCTTACGGACTAGCGAGGGAGATGAGCAGTTCTTC